This T cell receptor (beta chain) was sequenced during a study of identifying expanded T cells in peripheral blood. Note on this clone: The antigen is not known.

Findings and limits, study-wide: Across healthy donors, higher total template counts meant significantly greater approximately 2-week count variance. Differentially abundant clones: roughly 1.3 between replicates, about 16 at 2 to 3 weeks, 18 to 20 at four.

During the collection period, no donor immune events like infections were recorded. Trimming left V 0 bases short and J 1 base short, with 6 bases between. The germline V gene has CDR1 SGHDN and CDR2 FVKESK. The CDR3 sequence is 14 residues long. Repertoires were generated with immunoSEQ multiplex PCR, while TCRdb's copy carries only in-frame clones and drops some. In the table there are 80,000 to 90,000 clones, 86% of which are singletons. The specimen sequenced was blood. This chain joins TRBV14 and TRBJ1-1; no clear D. The TCR comes from a person between 18 and 75 years old in good health. The CDR3 DNA reads TGTGCCAGCAGCCAAGAAGTAACGAACACTGAAGCTTTCTTT. Encoded protein: CASSQEVTNTEAFF.